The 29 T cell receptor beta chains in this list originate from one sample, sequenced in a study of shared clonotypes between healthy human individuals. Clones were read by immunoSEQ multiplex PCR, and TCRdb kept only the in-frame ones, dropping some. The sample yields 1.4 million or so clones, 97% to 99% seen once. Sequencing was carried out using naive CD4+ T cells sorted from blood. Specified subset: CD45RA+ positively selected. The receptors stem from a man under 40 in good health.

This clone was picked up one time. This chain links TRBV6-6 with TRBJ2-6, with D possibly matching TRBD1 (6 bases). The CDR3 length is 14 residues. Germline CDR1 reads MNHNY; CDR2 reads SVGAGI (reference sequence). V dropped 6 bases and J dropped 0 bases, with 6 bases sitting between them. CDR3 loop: CASRDSSGANVLTF. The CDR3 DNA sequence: TGTGCCAGCAGGGACAGCTCTGGGGCCAACGTCCTGACTTTC.

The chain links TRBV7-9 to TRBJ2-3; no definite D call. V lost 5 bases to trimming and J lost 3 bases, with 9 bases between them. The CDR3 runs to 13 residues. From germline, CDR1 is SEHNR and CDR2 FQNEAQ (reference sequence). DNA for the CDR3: TGTGCCAGCAGCCCCCCGGAGACAGATACGCAGTATTTT. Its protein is CASSPPETDTQYF. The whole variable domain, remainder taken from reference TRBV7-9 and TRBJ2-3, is DTGVSQNPRHKITKRGQNVTFRCDPISEHNRLYWYRQTLGQGPEFLTYFQNEAQLEKSRLLSDRFSAERPKGSFSTLEIQRTEQGDSAMYLCASSPPETDTQYFGPGTRLTVL.

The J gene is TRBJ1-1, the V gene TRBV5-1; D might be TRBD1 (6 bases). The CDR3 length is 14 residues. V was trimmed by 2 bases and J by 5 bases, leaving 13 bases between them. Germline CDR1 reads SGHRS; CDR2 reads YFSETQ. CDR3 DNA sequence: TGCGCCAGCAGCTTTATGGACAGAACGACTGAAGCTTTCTTT. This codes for CASSFMDRTTEAFF.

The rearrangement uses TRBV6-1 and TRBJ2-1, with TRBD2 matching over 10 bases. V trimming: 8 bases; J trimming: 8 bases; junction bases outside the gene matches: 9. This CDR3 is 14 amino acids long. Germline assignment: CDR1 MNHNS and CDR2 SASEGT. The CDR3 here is CASSGGTSVDEQFF. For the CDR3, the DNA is TGTGCCAGCTCTGGGGGGACTAGCGTCGATGAGCAGTTCTTC.

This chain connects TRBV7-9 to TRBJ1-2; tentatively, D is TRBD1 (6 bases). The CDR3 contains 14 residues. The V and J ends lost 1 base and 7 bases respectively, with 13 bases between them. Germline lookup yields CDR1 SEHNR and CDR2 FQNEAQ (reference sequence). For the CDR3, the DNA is TGTGCCAGCAGCTTAGGACAACAGGGCAGTGGCTACACCTTC. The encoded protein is CASSLGQQGSGYTF.

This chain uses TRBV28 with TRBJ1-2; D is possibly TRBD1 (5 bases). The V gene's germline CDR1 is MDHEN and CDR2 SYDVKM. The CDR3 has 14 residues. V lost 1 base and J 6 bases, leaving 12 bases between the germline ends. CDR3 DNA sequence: TGTGCCAGCAGTTTATCCCGAGGGGTCAATGGCTACACCTTC. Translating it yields CASSLSRGVNGYTF.

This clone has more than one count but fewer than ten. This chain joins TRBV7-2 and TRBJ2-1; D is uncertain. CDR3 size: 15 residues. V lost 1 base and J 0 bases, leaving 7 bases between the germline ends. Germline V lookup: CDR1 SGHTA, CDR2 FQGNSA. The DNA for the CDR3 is TGTGCCAGCAGCTTAGACCCAAGCTCCTACAATGAGCAGTTCTTC. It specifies CASSLDPSSYNEQFF.

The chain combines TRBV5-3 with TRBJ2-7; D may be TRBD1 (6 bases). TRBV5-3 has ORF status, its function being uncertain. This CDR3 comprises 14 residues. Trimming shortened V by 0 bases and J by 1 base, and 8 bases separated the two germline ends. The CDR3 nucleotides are TGTGCCAGAAGCTTGGGGCAGGGGTCCTACGAGCAGTACTTC. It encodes CARSLGQGSYEQYF.

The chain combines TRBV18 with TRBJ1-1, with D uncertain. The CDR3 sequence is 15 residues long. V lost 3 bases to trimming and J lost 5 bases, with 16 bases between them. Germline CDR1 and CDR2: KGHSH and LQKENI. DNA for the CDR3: TGTGCCAGCTCACCCCTCCCTCAAGCGCAGACTGAAGCTTTCTTT. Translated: CASSPLPQAQTEAFF.

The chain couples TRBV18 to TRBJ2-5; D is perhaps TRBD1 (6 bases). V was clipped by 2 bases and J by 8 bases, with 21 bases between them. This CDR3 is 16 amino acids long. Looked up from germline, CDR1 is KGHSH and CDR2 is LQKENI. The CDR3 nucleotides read TGTGCCAGCTCACCAGCCCCTAGGACAGACCGGGTCACCCAGTACTTC. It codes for CASSPAPRTDRVTQYF. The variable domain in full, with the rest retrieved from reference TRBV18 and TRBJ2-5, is NAGVMQNPRHLVRRRGQEARLRCSPMKGHSHVYWYRQLPEEGLKFMVYLQKENIIDESGMPKERFSAEFPKEGPSILRIQQVVRGDSAAYFCASSPAPRTDRVTQYFGPGTRLLVL.

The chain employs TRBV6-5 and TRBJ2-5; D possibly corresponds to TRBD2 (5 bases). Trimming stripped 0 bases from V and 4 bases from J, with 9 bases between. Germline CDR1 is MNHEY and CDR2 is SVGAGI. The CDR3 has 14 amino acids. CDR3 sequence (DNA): TGTGCCAGCAGTTACTCCGGGAAACTAGAGACCCAGTACTTC. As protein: CASSYSGKLETQYF.

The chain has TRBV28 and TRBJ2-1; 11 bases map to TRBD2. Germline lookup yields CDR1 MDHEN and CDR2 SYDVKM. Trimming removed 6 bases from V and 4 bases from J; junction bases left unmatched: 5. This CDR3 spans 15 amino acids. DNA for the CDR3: TGTGCCAGCAGACCCGGGACTAGCGGATACAATGAGCAGTTCTTC. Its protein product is CASRPGTSGYNEQFF.

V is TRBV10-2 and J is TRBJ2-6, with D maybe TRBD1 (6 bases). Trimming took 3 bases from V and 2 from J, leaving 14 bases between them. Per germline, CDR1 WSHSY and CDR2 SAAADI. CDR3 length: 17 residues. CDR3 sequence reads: CASSDPHRAAGANVLTF. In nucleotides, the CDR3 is TGCGCCAGCAGTGACCCACACAGGGCTGCTGGGGCCAACGTCCTGACTTTC.

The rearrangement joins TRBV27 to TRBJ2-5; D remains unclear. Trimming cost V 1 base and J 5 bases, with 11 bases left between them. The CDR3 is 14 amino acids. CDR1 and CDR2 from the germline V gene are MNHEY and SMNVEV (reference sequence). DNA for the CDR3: TGTGCCAGCAGTTTATTGGGCTACGCGGAGACCCAGTACTTC. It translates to CASSLLGYAETQYF.

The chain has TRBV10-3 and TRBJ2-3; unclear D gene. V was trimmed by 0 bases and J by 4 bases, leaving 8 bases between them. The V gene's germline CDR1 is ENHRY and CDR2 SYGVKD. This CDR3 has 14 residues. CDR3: CAISESESADTQYF. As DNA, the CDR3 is TGTGCCATCAGTGAGTCGGAAAGCGCAGATACGCAGTATTTT.

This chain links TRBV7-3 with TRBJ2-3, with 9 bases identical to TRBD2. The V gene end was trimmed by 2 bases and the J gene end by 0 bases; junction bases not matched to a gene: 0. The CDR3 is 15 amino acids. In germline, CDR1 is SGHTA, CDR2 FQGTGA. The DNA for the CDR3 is TGTGCCAGCAGCTTAGGACTAGCGAGCACAGATACGCAGTATTTT. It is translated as CASSLGLASTDTQYF.

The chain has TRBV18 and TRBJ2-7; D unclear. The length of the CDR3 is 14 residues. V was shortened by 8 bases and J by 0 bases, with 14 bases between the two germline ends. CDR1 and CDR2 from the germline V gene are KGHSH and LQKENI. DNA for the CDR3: TGTGCCAGCGGGGTTAAGGAGAGCTCCTACGAGCAGTACTTC. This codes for CASGVKESSYEQYF.

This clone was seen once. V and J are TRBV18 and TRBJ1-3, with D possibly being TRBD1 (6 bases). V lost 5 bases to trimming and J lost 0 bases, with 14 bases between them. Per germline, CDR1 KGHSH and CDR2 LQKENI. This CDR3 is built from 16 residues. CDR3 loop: CASSTAGGHSGNTIYF. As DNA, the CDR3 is TGTGCCAGCTCAACCGCGGGGGGCCACTCTGGAAACACCATATATTTT.

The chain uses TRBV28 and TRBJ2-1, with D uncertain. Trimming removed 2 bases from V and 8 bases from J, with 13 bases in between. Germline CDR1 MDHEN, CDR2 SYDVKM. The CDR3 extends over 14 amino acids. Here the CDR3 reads CASSLGSSRHEQFF. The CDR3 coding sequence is TGTGCCAGCAGTTTAGGCTCTAGTCGCCATGAGCAGTTCTTC.

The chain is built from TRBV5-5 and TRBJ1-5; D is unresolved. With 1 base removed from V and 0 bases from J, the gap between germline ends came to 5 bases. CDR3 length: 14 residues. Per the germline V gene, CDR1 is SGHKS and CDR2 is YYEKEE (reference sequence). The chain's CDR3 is CASSLTDSNQPQHF. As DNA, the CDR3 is TGTGCCAGCAGCTTGACAGATAGCAATCAGCCCCAGCATTTT.

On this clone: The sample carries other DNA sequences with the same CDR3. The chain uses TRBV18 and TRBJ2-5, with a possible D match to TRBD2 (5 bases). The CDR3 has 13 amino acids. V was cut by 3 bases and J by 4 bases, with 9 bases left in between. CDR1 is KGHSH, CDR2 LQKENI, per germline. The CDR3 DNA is TGTGCCAGCTCACCGAGGGAACGAGAGACCCAGTACTTC. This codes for CASSPRERETQYF.

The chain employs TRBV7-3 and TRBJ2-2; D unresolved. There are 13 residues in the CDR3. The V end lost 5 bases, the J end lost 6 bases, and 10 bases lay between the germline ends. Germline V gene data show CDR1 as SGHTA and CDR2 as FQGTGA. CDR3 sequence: CASSPRIPGELFF. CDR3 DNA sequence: TGTGCCAGCAGCCCAAGGATCCCCGGGGAGCTGTTTTTT.

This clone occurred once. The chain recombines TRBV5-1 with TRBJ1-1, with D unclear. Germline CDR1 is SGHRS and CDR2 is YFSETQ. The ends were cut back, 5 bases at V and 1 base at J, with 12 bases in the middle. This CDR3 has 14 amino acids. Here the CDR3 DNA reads TGCGCCAGCAGACCCGATACAGAGAACACTGAAGCTTTCTTT. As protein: CASRPDTENTEAFF.

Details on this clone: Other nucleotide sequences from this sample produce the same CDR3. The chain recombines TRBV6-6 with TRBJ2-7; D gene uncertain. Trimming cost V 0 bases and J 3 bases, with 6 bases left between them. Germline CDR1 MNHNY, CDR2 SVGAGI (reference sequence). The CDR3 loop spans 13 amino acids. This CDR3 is CASSYSVSYEQYF. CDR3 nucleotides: TGTGCCAGCAGTTACTCAGTTAGCTACGAGCAGTACTTC.

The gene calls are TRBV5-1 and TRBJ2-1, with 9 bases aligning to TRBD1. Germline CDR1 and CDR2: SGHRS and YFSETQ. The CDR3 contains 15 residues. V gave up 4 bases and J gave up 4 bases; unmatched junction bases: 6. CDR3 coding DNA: TGCGCCAGCAGCGAAACAGGGGGCTGGTACAATGAGCAGTTCTTC. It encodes CASSETGGWYNEQFF.

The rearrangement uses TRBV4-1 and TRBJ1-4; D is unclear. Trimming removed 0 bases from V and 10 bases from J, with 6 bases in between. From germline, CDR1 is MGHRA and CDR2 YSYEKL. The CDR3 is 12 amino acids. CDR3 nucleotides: TGCGCCAGCAGCCAAGATCCGGGAAAACTGTTTTTT. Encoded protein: CASSQDPGKLFF.

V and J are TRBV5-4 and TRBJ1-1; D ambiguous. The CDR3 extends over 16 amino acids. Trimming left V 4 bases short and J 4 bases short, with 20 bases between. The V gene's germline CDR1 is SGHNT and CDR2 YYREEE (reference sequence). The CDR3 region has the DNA TGTGCCAGCAGCAGGGAGGGCGTTCGGAGGATCACTGAAGCTTTCTTT. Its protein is CASSREGVRRITEAFF. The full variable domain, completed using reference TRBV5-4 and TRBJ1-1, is ETGVTQSPTHLIKTRGQQVTLRCSSQSGHNTVSWYQQALGQGPQFIFQYYREEENGRGNFPPRFSGLQFPNYSSELNVNALELDDSALYLCASSREGVRRITEAFFGQGTRLTVV.

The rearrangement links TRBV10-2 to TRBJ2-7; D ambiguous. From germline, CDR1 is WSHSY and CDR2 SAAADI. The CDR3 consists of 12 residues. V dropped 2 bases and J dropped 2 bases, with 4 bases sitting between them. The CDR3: CASSEPTYEQYF. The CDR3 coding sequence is TGCGCCAGCAGTGAGCCAACCTACGAGCAGTACTTC.

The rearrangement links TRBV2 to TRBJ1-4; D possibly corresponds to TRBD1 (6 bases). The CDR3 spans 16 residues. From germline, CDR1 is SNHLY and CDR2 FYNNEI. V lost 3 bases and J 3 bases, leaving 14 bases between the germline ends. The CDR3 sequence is CASSDRTGSPNEKLFF. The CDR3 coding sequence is TGTGCCAGCAGTGATCGCACAGGGTCGCCTAATGAAAAACTGTTTTTT.